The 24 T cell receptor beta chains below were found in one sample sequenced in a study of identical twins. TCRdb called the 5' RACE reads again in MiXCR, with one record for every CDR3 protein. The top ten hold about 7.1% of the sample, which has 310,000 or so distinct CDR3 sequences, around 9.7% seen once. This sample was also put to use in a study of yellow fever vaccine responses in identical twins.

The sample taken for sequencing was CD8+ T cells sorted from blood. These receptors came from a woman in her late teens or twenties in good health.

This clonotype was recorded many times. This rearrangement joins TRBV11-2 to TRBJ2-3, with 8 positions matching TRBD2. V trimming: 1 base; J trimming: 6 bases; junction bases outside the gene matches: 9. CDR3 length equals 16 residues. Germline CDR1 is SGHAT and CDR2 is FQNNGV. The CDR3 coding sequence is TGTGCCAGCAGCTTAGTATGGAGCGGGGGCAAGGATACGCAGTATTTT. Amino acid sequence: CASSLVWSGGKDTQYF.

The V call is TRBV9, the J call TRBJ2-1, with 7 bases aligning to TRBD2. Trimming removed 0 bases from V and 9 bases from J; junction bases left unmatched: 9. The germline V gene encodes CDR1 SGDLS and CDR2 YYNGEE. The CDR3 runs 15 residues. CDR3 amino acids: CASSVGGGKGLEQFF. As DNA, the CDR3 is TGTGCCAGCAGCGTAGGGGGGGGAAAGGGCCTTGAGCAGTTCTTC. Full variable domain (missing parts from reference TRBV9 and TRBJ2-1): DSGVTQTPKHLITATGQRVTLRCSPRSGDLSVYWYQQSLDQGLQFLIQYYNGEERAKGNILERFSAQQFPDLHSELNLSSLELGDSALYFCASSVGGGKGLEQFFGPGTRLTVL.

In nucleotides, the CDR3 is TGTGCCACCAGACCTGGGGGGTCGGAGACCCAGTACTTC. It encodes CATRPGGSETQYF. The rearrangement joins TRBV24-1 to TRBJ2-5, with D possibly TRBD2 on 6 matching bases. Trimming removed 7 bases at V and 5 bases at J, with 13 bases between. CDR3 size: 13 residues. CDR1 and CDR2 from the germline V gene are KGHDR and SFDVKD.

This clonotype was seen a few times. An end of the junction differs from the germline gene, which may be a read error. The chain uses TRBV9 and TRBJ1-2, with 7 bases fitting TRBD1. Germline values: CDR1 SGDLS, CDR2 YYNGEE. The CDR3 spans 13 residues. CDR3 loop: CASSPLPGQWISF. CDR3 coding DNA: TGTGCCAGCAGCCCTCTCCCGGGACAGTGGATCAGTTTC.

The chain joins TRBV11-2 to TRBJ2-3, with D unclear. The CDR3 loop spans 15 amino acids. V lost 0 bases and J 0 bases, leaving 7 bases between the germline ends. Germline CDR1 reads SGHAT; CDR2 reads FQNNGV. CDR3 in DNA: TGTGCCAGCAGCTTAGAATTCAGGAGCACAGATACGCAGTATTTT. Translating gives CASSLEFRSTDTQYF. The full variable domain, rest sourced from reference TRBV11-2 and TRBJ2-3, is EAGVAQSPRYKIIEKRQSVAFWCNPISGHATLYWYQQILGQGPKLLIQFQNNGVVDDSQLPKDRFSAERLKGVDSTLKIQPAKLEDSAVYLCASSLEFRSTDTQYFGPGTRLTVL.

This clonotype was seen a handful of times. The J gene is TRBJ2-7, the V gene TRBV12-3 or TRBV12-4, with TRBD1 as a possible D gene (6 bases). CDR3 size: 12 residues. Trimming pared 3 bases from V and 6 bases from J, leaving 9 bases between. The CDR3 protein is CASSFSGAEQYF. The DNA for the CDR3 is TGTGCCAGCAGTTTTTCAGGGGCCGAGCAGTACTTC.

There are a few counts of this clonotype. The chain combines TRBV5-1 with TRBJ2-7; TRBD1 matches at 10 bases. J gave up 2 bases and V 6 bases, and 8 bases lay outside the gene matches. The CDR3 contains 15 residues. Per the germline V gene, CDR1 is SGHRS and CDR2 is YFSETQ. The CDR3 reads CASNSGTGVTYEQYF. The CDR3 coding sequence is TGCGCCAGCAACTCCGGGACAGGGGTCACCTACGAGCAGTACTTC. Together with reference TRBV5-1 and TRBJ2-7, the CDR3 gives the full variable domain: KAGVTQTPRYLIKTRGQQVTLSCSPISGHRSVSWYQQTPGQGLQFLFEYFSETQRNKGNFPGRFSGRQFSNSRSEMNVSTLELGDSALYLCASNSGTGVTYEQYFGPGTRLTVT.

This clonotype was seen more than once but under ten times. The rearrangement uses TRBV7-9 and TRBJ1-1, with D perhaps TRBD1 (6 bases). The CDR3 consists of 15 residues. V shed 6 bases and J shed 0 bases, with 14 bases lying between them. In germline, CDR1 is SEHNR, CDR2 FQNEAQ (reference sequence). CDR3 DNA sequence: TGTGCCAGCAGTCAGGTGACAGGCATGAACACTGAAGCTTTCTTT. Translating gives CASSQVTGMNTEAFF.

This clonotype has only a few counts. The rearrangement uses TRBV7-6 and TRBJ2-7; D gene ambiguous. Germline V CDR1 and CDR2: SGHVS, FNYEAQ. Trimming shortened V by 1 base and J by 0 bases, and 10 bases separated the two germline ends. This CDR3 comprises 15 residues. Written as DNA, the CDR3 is TGTGCCAGCAGCTTAGAGCAGGTTTCCTCCTACGAGCAGTACTTC. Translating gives CASSLEQVSSYEQYF.

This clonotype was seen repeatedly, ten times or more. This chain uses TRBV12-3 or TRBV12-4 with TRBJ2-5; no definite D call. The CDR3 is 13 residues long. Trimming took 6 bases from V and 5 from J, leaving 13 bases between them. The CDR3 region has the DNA TGTGCCAGCAGACCTCCGGACGGCGAGACCCAGTACTTC. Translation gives CASRPPDGETQYF.

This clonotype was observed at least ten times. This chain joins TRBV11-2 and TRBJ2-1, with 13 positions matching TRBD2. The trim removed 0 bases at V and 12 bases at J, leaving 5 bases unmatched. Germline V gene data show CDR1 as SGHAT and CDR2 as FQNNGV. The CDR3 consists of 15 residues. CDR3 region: CASSLDGLAGVRQFF. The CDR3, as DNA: TGTGCCAGCAGCTTAGACGGACTAGCGGGGGTAAGGCAGTTCTTC.

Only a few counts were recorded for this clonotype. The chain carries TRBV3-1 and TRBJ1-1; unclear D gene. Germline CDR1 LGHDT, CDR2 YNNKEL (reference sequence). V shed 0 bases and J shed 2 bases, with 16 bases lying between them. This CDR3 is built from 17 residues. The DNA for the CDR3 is TGTGCCAGCAGCCAAGAGTTGTCAGGCGATGGAAACACTGAAGCTTTCTTT. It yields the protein CASSQELSGDGNTEAFF.

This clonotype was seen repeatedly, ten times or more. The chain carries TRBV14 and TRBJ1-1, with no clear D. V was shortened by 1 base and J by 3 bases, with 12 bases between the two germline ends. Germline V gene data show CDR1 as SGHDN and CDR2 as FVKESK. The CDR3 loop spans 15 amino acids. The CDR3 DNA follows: TGTGCCAGCAGCCAAGTCACCGGGCGGGACACTGAAGCTTTCTTT. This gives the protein CASSQVTGRDTEAFF.

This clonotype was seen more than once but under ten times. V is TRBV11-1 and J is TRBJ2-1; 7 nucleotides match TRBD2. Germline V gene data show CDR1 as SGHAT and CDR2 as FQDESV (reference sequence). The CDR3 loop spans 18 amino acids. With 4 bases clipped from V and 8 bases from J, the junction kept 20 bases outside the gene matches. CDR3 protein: CASSSPPQRGTPGDEQFF. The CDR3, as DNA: TGTGCCAGCAGCTCCCCCCCCCAGCGGGGCACCCCTGGAGATGAGCAGTTCTTC.

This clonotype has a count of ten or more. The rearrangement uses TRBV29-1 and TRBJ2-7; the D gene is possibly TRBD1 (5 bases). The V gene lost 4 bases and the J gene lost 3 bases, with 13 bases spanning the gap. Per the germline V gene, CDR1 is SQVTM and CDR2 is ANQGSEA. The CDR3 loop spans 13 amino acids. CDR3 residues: CSVAREMNYEQYF. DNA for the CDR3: TGCAGCGTTGCCAGGGAAATGAACTACGAGCAGTACTTC.

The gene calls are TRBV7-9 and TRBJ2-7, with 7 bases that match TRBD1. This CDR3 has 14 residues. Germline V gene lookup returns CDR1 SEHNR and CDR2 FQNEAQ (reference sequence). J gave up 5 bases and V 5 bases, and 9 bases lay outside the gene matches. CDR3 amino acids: CASSHRTTGNEQYF. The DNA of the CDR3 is TGTGCCAGCAGCCACCGAACGACAGGGAACGAGCAGTACTTC. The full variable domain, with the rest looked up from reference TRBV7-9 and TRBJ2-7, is DTGVSQNPRHKITKRGQNVTFRCDPISEHNRLYWYRQTLGQGPEFLTYFQNEAQLEKSRLLSDRFSAERPKGSFSTLEIQRTEQGDSAMYLCASSHRTTGNEQYFGPGTRLTVT.

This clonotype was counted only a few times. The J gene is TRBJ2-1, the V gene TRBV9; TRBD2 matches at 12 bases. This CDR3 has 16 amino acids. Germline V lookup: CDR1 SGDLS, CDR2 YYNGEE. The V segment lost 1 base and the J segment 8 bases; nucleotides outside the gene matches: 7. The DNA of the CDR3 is TGTGCCAGCAGCGTATGGACTAGCGGGGAAGGCGATGAGCAGTTCTTC. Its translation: CASSVWTSGEGDEQFF.

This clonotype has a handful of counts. For the CDR3, the DNA is TGTGCCAGCAGCTTATTGGGGATAGGGGAGCCGAGTGAAAAACTGTTTTTT. It encodes CASSLLGIGEPSEKLFF. V and J are TRBV7-8 and TRBJ1-4; D might be TRBD1 (5 bases). The length of the CDR3 is 17 residues. The germline V and J ends were trimmed by 2 bases and 7 bases, with 20 bases remaining between them. Germline loops: CDR1 SGHVS, CDR2 FQNEAQ.

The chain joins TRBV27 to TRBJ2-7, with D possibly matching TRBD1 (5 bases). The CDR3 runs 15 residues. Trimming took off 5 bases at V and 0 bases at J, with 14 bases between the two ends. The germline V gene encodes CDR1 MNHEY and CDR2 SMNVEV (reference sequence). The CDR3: CASSTGRRPSYEQYF. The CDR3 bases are TGTGCCAGCAGTACAGGCAGAAGACCCTCCTACGAGCAGTACTTC.

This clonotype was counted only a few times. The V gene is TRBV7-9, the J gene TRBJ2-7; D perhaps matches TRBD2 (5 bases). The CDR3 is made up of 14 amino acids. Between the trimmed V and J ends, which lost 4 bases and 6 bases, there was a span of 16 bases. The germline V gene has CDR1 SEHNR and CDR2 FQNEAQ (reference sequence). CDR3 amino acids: CASSSSRVPSEQYF. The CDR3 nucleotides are TGTGCCAGCAGCTCTTCGCGGGTTCCTTCCGAGCAGTACTTC.

The CDR3 DNA sequence: TGTGCCACCAGCAGAGATAGATGGGACGAGCAGTACTTC. It specifies CATSRDRWDEQYF. The chain uses TRBV15 and TRBJ2-7; unclear D gene. CDR3 length equals 13 residues. Trimming took off 0 bases at V and 5 bases at J, with 8 bases between the two ends. CDR1 and CDR2 (germline): LNHNV, YYDKDF (reference sequence).

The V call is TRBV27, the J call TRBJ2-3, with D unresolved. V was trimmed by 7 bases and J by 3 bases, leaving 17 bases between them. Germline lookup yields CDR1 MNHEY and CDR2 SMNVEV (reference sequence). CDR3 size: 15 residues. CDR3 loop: CASNRANHPTDTQYF. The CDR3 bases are TGTGCCAGCAACCGGGCCAACCACCCTACAGATACGCAGTATTTT.

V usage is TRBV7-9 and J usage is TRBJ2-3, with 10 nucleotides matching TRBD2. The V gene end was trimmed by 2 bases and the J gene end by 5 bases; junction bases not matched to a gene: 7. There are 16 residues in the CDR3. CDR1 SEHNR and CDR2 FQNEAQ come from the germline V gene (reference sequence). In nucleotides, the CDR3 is TGTGCCAGCAGCTTATTGTCTAGCGGGAGAGGAGATACGCAGTATTTT. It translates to CASSLLSSGRGDTQYF.

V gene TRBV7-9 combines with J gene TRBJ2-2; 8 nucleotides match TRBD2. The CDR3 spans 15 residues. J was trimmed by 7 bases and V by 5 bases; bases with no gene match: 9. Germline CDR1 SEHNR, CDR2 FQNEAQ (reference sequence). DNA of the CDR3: TGTGCCAGCAGCCCCACAGCGGGAGCCGTCGGGGAGCTGTTTTTT. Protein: CASSPTAGAVGELFF. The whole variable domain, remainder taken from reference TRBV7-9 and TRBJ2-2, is DTGVSQNPRHKITKRGQNVTFRCDPISEHNRLYWYRQTLGQGPEFLTYFQNEAQLEKSRLLSDRFSAERPKGSFSTLEIQRTEQGDSAMYLCASSPTAGAVGELFFGEGSRLTVL.